This T cell receptor beta chain was identified in a study of blood T cell repertoires in COVID-19. Only in-frame clones appear in the TCRdb table, and some are missing; sequencing was by immunoSEQ multiplex PCR. The data hold about 120,000 clones, with approximately 82% observed a single time. Germline loops: CDR1 LNHDA, CDR2 SQIVND (reference sequence). The CDR3 contains 16 residues. V was trimmed by 6 bases and J by 0 bases, leaving 14 bases between them. The sequence came from a man in his sixties or seventies with active or convalescent COVID-19. The rearrangement joins TRBV19 to TRBJ2-2; D is possibly TRBD2 (6 bases). The sequencing input was peripheral blood. The CDR3 reads CASRPPRGANTGELFF. Here the CDR3 DNA reads TGTGCCAGTAGGCCCCCGCGCGGGGCGAACACCGGGGAGCTGTTTTTT. Variable domain in full (rest from reference TRBV19 and TRBJ2-2): DGGITQSPKYLFRKEGQNVTLSCEQNLNHDAMYWYRQDPGQGLRLIYYSQIVNDFQKGDIAEGYSVSREKKESFPLTVTSAQKNPTAFYLCASRPPRGANTGELFFGEGSRLTVL.